This TCR beta chain comes out of a study of a mutant IDH1 vaccine in newly diagnosed glioma. Study-wide context: Onset of vaccination occurred 4-6 weeks following radiotherapy alone, or with temozolomide cycles. Most patients had received both radiotherapy and temozolomide, the prior options being radiotherapy, temozolomide, or both.

Some clones are missing from TCRdb's copy, which holds only in-frame ones; the method was immunoSEQ multiplex PCR. The sample has around 35,000 clones; around 85% are singletons. Points on this clone: The antigen remains unidentified.

V lost 0 bases and J 4 bases, leaving 11 bases between the germline ends. The CDR3 length is 15 residues. CDR1 is SGHDT, CDR2 YYEEEE, per germline. The time point here: week 5, during vaccination. The investigators gave 300 ug of mutant IDH1 20-mer peptide in each vaccine dose, together with topical imiquimod. This clonotype originated in a man younger than 45 with glioma. Sequenced material: PBMCs, taken from a glioma patient whose treatment included an IDH1 peptide vaccine. The V gene is TRBV5-6, the J gene TRBJ2-1; D not resolved. CDR3: CASSLAMVGYNEQFF. The CDR3 DNA reads TGTGCCAGCAGCTTGGCCATGGTGGGGTACAATGAGCAGTTCTTC.